This TCR beta chain was sequenced in a study of sequential checkpoint blockade in melanoma (dated by TCRdb to about 2019). Regarding the study in general: In a 1:1 randomization, patients received either first-line nivolumab then ipilimumab (arm A) or ipilimumab then nivolumab (arm B). Maintenance nivolumab was given following each of the two trial sequences.

On this clone: It has no known antigen specificity. The input lacks base qualities; no much larger clone sits a single base away. Other nucleotide sequences in the sample specify the same CDR3.

TCRbeta CDR3 regions were immunosequenced from genomic DNA with the immunoSEQ Assay. Prior to high-throughput sequencing, genomic DNA was amplified by bias-controlled multiplex PCR. Processing in the source paper ran as follows. To quantify the absolute abundance of each unique TCRbeta CDR3 region, the sequences were collapsed and filtered. Clonality, defined as 1 minus Pielou's evenness, was calculated using only productive rearrangements. Clones with significantly greater frequencies in on-treatment versus baseline samples were identified using a previously published method. This is the immuneACCESS table as TCRdb keeps it, with only in-frame sequences that have V and J called. A part of the clones is gone; compared with another copy, unresolved V genes explain less than half, and the rest is unexplained. That table furnishes V, J and clone size, whereas the DNA furnished D and trimming. The sample has tens of thousands of clones on record, about four fifths of them singletons. Approximately 10% of the sample rests with the top ten.

The treatment or condition label of this sample denotes: randomized to nivolumab then ipilimumab (arm A) or the reverse (arm B). Prior DNA-damaging chemotherapy had not been received by any trial patient. Thawed PBMCs were sorted on a FACS Aria II flow cytometer to isolate live CD3+CD8+ cells negative for CD19 and CD56. CheckMate 064, a randomized, open-label phase II trial of sequential checkpoint blockade, was the source of the samples, all of which came from patients with melanoma. Peripheral blood mononuclear cells were collected by leukapheresis, purified with Ficoll-Paque, and frozen in human serum with about 9.6% DMSO. Right after sorting, the blood CD3+CD8+ cells were verified to be >95% pure, and DNA extraction followed. The paper as a whole reports these results and caveats: The response-prediction model combining TCR metrics and mutation burden needs validation in larger, independent patient cohorts.

Counted from cysteine to phenylalanine, this CDR3 has 15 amino acids. Just the 45-base CDR3 DNA is kept, in frame starting at base 1. V has 1 base trimmed and J has 2 bases trimmed; junction bases matching no gene number 3. The germline V gene provides CDR1 SGHTA and CDR2 FQGNSA. Here the chain combines TRBV7-2 and TRBJ2-7; 9 nucleotides in the junction match TRBD2. This receptor was identified in a human donor with melanoma. The sample in question was CD8+ T cells sorted from blood (inferred from file names), obtained from a patient given nivolumab and ipilimumab in sequence. The CDR3 amino acid sequence is: CASSLGAGGPYEQYF. At the DNA level, the sequence is TGTGCCAGCAGCTTAGGGGCGGGAGGGCCCTACGAGCAGTACTTC.